This passage covers 2 T cell receptor beta chains from one sample sequenced in a study of T cells in Graves' hyperthyroidism and ophthalmopathy (dated by TCRdb to about 2019). Libraries were constructed by multiplex PCR. For sequencing, an Illumina HiSeq 2000 was employed. The TCR beta CDR3 regions were amplified from the RNA transcripts. A first-round RT-PCR of the TCR CDR3 used the HTBI primer set with the Qiagen OneStep RT-PCR kit. TCRdb reworked the public reads: Q25 trimming with fastp, MiXCR clone assembly, productive beta chains retained. A single entry per CDR3 protein holds the most common genes and DNA from its merged rows. The sample table shows 550,000 to 650,000 distinct CDR3 sequences, and around 15% are seen once. The top ten constitute roughly 14% of the sample. Sequenced sample: blood. Source of these receptors: a woman aged 40 to 50 with Graves' hyperthyroidism.

This clonotype came up many times. The chain couples TRBV20-1 to TRBJ1-1, with D hard to call. This CDR3 has 15 amino acids. Per the germline V gene, CDR1 is DFQATT and CDR2 is SNEGSKA (reference sequence). Trimming took 1 base from V and 4 from J, leaving 16 bases between them. The CDR3 coding sequence is TGCAGTGCTAGAGTAGTTTGGGGAGAGGTCACTGAAGCTTTCTTT. Translated, it gives CSARVVWGEVTEAFF.

This clonotype was detected only a few times. This chain links TRBV30 with TRBJ2-1; no reliable D call. CDR1 GTSNPN and CDR2 SVGIG come from the germline V gene (reference sequence). The CDR3 spans 13 residues. V was clipped by 2 bases and J by 7 bases, with 12 bases between them. CDR3 DNA: TGTGCCTGGAGTAATAAGGGTATAAATGAGCAGTTCTTC. This translates into CAWSNKGINEQFF.